A selection of T cell receptor beta chains follows, all from one sample in a study of cytomegalovirus exposure and HLA in healthy donors. The protocol was immunoSEQ multiplex PCR, while the TCRdb copy is restricted to in-frame clones and leaves out a portion. The sample holds approximately 280,000 clones, roughly 88% seen once. The material sequenced was PBMCs. The receptors derive from a woman in her late teens or twenties in good health and CMV-seronegative. Each CDR3 is given with its conserved first and last residue. A D gene is named only where the DNA matches it firmly. Expanded clones get a size class; other rows say once, few or many, or leave the size out.

clone size,V gene,J gene,D gene,CDR3 protein,CDR3 DNA
once,TRBV28,TRBJ1-2,NA,CATHQGSHYGYTF,TGTGCCACCCATCAGGGAAGCCACTATGGCTACACCTTC
NA,TRBV19,TRBJ2-7,NA,CASSIAATGEQYF,TGTGCCAGTAGTATAGCCGCGACGGGCGAGCAGTACTTC
NA,TRBV2,TRBJ2-1,TRBD2,CASSERKLAGYNEQFF,TGTGCCAGCAGTGAAAGGAAACTAGCGGGTTACAATGAGCAGTTCTTC
NA,TRBV6-1,TRBJ2-5,TRBD1,CASSGRDRFGTQYF,TGTGCCAGCAGTGGGCGGGACAGGTTTGGGACCCAGTACTTC
NA,TRBV5-4,TRBJ1-2,NA,CASSTPGLGNIGYTF,TGTGCCAGCAGCACCCCAGGGTTGGGGAACATCGGCTACACCTTC
once,TRBV14,TRBJ1-1,TRBD1,CASSRGQGRSEAFF,TGTGCCAGCAGCCGGGGACAGGGAAGGAGTGAAGCTTTCTTT
NA,TRBV19,TRBJ2-1,TRBD2,CASSISLAGVGNEQFF,TGTGCCAGTAGTATCTCCTTGGCGGGAGTGGGGAATGAGCAGTTCTTC
NA,TRBV7-8,TRBJ1-2,NA,CASLPTTVDSAGGYTF,TGTGCCAGCCTCCCCACGACGGTAGACAGTGCTGGTGGCTACACCTTC
once,TRBV6-5,TRBJ2-1,TRBD2,CASSYVSSGIKSKQFF,TGTGCCAGCAGTTACGTGTCTAGCGGAATAAAGAGTAAGCAGTTCTTC
NA,TRBV9,TRBJ2-1,NA,CASSVSRGAREQFF,TGTGCCAGCAGCGTGTCCAGGGGGGCTCGTGAGCAGTTCTTC
NA,TRBV4-3,TRBJ1-1,NA,CASSQGGGVAFF,TGCGCCAGCAGCCAAGGGGGAGGGGTAGCTTTCTTT